These 26 T cell receptor beta chains originate from one sample sequenced in a study of T cells in Graves' hyperthyroidism and ophthalmopathy. Amplified TCR beta CDR3 regions came from RNA transcripts. Using the HTBI primer set, a first-round RT-PCR was run on the TCR CDR3. One entry per CDR3 protein, called by TCRdb with MiXCR from the multiplex PCR reads. The sample includes hundreds of thousands of distinct CDR3 sequences, 38% seen only once; the top ten take around 9.3%. The sequenced sample was blood. The receptors derive from a young man with Graves' hyperthyroidism.

The chain has TRBV24-1 and TRBJ2-7; TRBD1 matches at 10 bases. CDR1 is KGHDR and CDR2 is SFDVKD in the germline V gene. V lost 7 bases and J lost 5; bases outside the gene matches: 7. This CDR3 comprises 14 residues. The CDR3, as DNA: TGTGCCACCAGCTTTGGGACAGGGGATCACGAGCAGTACTTC. Translated, it gives CATSFGTGDHEQYF.

V and J are TRBV2 and TRBJ1-6; D is perhaps TRBD1 (5 bases). The V gene's germline CDR1 is SNHLY and CDR2 FYNNEI. The CDR3 has 13 amino acids. Written as DNA, the CDR3 is TGTGCTAGCCGGGGCGGACAAAATTCACCCCTCCACTTT. Encoded protein: CASRGGQNSPLHF.

The sample holds many counts of this clonotype. CDR3 sequence: CASREDFGETQYF. The CDR3 nucleotides read TGTGCCAGCAGGGAAGACTTCGGAGAGACCCAGTACTTC. The chain combines TRBV25-1 with TRBJ2-5; D unresolved. Trimming took 6 bases from V and 4 from J, leaving 12 bases between them. The germline V gene has CDR1 MGHDK and CDR2 SYGVNS. This CDR3 contains 13 residues.

The chain joins TRBV4-1 to TRBJ2-7, with D possibly being TRBD2 (6 bases). Trimming stripped 4 bases from V and 1 base from J, with 14 bases between. The CDR3 has 15 residues. The germline gives CDR1 MGHRA, CDR2 YSYEKL. The CDR3 DNA follows: TGCGCCAGCAGCCCTTTTGGGACTGAATCCTACGAGCAGTACTTC. The encoded protein is CASSPFGTESYEQYF.

This chain connects TRBV29-1 to TRBJ1-4; D is perhaps TRBD1 (5 bases). CDR3 size: 13 residues. Germline CDR1 and CDR2: SQVTM and ANQGSEA. The CDR3 is CTYKVRGNEKLFF. DNA of the CDR3: TGCACGTACAAAGTGAGGGGTAATGAAAAACTGTTTTTT. The variable domain in full, completed from reference TRBV29-1 and TRBJ1-4, reads SAVISQKPSRDICQRGTSLTIQCQVDSQVTMMFWYRQQPGQSLTLIATANQGSEATYESGFVIDKFPISRPNLTFSTLTVSNMSPEDSSIYLCTYKVRGNEKLFFGSGTQLSVL.

The rearrangement links TRBV27 to TRBJ1-5; possibly TRBD1 for D (5 bases). The length of the CDR3 is 13 residues. The germline CDR1 and CDR2 sequences are MNHEY and SMNVEV (reference sequence). V was pared by 4 bases and J by 10 bases, with 14 bases between. CDR3 in amino acids: CASSYGADRPQHF. The CDR3 nucleotides are TGTGCCAGCAGTTACGGGGCCGATCGTCCCCAGCATTTT.

This clonotype was recorded once. The V gene is TRBV2, the J gene TRBJ1-5; D perhaps matches TRBD1 (6 bases). Trimming shortened V by 7 bases and J by 5 bases, and 15 bases separated the two germline ends. Germline V lookup: CDR1 SNHLY, CDR2 FYNNEI. This CDR3 contains 14 residues. The CDR3, as DNA: TGTGCCAGCACAAATGGGGGCAGGGATCAGCCCCAGCATTTT. Translation gives CASTNGGRDQPQHF.

The sample holds many counts of this clonotype. The chain uses TRBV29-1 and TRBJ2-5; 7 bases map to TRBD1. The CDR3 has 15 residues. V shed 2 bases, J shed 5 bases, and the junction held 11 bases outside the gene matches. Per the germline V gene, CDR1 is SQVTM and CDR2 is ANQGSEA. The CDR3 spells CSVEPTGVLRETQYF. CDR3 DNA: TGCAGCGTTGAACCTACAGGGGTCCTCAGGGAGACCCAGTACTTC.

The chain couples TRBV7-2 to TRBJ1-2, with D perhaps matching TRBD1 (5 bases). V lost 2 bases and J lost 5, with 12 bases in between. This CDR3 has 14 residues. Looked up from germline, CDR1 is SGHTA and CDR2 is FQGNSA. The CDR3 sequence: CASSLSRDEYGYTF. The CDR3 DNA reads TGTGCCAGCAGCTTATCGCGGGACGAGTATGGCTACACCTTC.

This clonotype was recorded many times. The genes are TRBV12-3 or TRBV12-4 and TRBJ1-4, with TRBD1 matching over 7 bases. The CDR3 spans 12 residues. V trimming: 8 bases; J trimming: 8 bases; junction bases outside the gene matches: 5. CDR3 protein: CASRQGGEKLFF. DNA of the CDR3: TGTGCCAGCCGACAGGGTGGAGAAAAACTGTTTTTT.

This clonotype was seen only a few times. The rearrangement links TRBV2 to TRBJ1-1, with TRBD1 identical over 7 bases. Germline-derived CDR1 and CDR2 are SNHLY and FYNNEI. J was trimmed by 3 bases and V by 7 bases; bases with no gene match: 20. The CDR3 loop spans 18 amino acids. The CDR3 nucleotides are TGTGCCAGCACTCGGAGTCCGCGACAGGGTGAGGGGGACACTGAAGCTTTCTTT. It yields the protein CASTRSPRQGEGDTEAFF.

The chain joins TRBV29-1 to TRBJ1-4; D perhaps matches TRBD1 (5 bases). Germline V lookup: CDR1 SQVTM, CDR2 ANQGSEA. Deletions cut 2 bases from V and 8 bases from J, with 12 bases between. This CDR3 has 13 amino acids. The CDR3 coding sequence is TGCAGCGTTGAATGGGGGGACGCCGAAAAACTGTTTTTT. Translating it yields CSVEWGDAEKLFF.

This chain uses TRBV10-3 with TRBJ2-3; 7 positions match TRBD2. J was trimmed by 4 bases and V by 6 bases; bases with no gene match: 4. Germline V gene sequence: CDR1 ENHRY, CDR2 SYGVKD. The CDR3 is 13 residues long. CDR3 protein: CAISRGLADTQYF. Here the CDR3 DNA reads TGTGCCATCAGCCGCGGACTAGCAGATACGCAGTATTTT.

The J gene is TRBJ1-2, the V gene TRBV7-3; D is unclear. The germline V gene encodes CDR1 SGHTA and CDR2 FQGTGA. V shed 3 bases and J shed 4 bases, with 15 bases lying between them. This CDR3 is built from 15 residues. CDR3 in amino acids: CASSFLGRVSYGYTF. The CDR3 DNA reads as TGTGCCAGCAGCTTCCTCGGACGAGTTAGCTATGGCTACACCTTC. Using reference TRBV7-3 and TRBJ1-2 for the parts outside the CDR3, the full variable domain is GAGVSQTPSNKVTEKGKYVELRCDPISGHTALYWYRQSLGQGPEFLIYFQGTGAADDSGLPNDRFFAVRPEGSVSTLKIQRTERGDSAVYLCASSFLGRVSYGYTFGSGTRLTVV.

This clonotype was recorded many times. The chain has TRBV15 and TRBJ1-4; D is ambiguous. The germline V gene has CDR1 LNHNV and CDR2 YYDKDF (reference sequence). This CDR3 is built from 15 residues. V gave up 1 base and J gave up 0 bases, with 6 bases separating them. CDR3: CATSRVGATNEKLFF. For the CDR3, the DNA is TGTGCCACCAGCAGAGTAGGAGCAACTAATGAAAAACTGTTTTTT.

This clonotype was detected many times. The J gene is TRBJ1-1, the V gene TRBV20-1; D is possibly TRBD1 (5 bases). V lost 1 base to trimming and J lost 1 base, with 10 bases between them. Germline V gene data show CDR1 as DFQATT and CDR2 as SNEGSKA (reference sequence). CDR3 length: 14 amino acids. The CDR3: CSARVPGRNTEAFF. CDR3 nucleotide sequence: TGCAGTGCTAGAGTCCCAGGGAGGAACACTGAAGCTTTCTTT.

This clonotype was detected many times. The chain joins TRBV7-2 to TRBJ2-5; 12 bases match TRBD2. The CDR3 is 16 residues long. After removal of 6 bases from V and 2 bases from J, the junction contained 7 bases not matched to a gene. Germline V gene sequence: CDR1 SGHTA, CDR2 FQGNSA. The CDR3 DNA follows: TGTGCCAGCAGTCCAGGAGGGACTAGCGGGCAAGAGACCCAGTACTTC. It is translated as CASSPGGTSGQETQYF.

Only a few counts were recorded for this clonotype. V usage is TRBV7-9 and J usage is TRBJ2-7; tentative D call: TRBD1 (6 bases). The V and J ends lost 3 bases and 0 bases respectively, with 12 bases between them. The CDR3 sequence is 15 residues long. Germline loops: CDR1 SEHNR, CDR2 FQNEAQ (reference sequence). CDR3 sequence (DNA): TGTGCCAGCAGCTTCGGGACACCAAGCTCCTACGAGCAGTACTTC. As protein: CASSFGTPSSYEQYF.

The CDR3, as DNA: TGTGCCAGCAGTGAAGGAGGGGCGCAGAATTCACCCCTCCACTTT. Amino acid sequence: CASSEGGAQNSPLHF. The rearrangement uses TRBV6-1 and TRBJ1-6; possibly TRBD1 for D (5 bases). The CDR3 contains 15 residues. Trimming removed 1 base from V and 7 bases from J, with 11 bases in between. CDR1 and CDR2 from the germline V gene are MNHNS and SASEGT.

This clonotype has a count of ten or more. This chain links TRBV10-3 with TRBJ1-6; a possible D gene is TRBD1 (6 bases). Trimming took off 6 bases at V and 15 bases at J, with 12 bases between the two ends. The CDR3 totals 11 residues. Germline lookup yields CDR1 ENHRY and CDR2 SYGVKD. CDR3 nucleotides: TGTGCCATCAGGGTTGAGGGGGACCTCCACTTT. Its protein is CAIRVEGDLHF.

V usage is TRBV9 and J usage is TRBJ1-5, with TRBD1 matching 7 bases. CDR1 is SGDLS and CDR2 is YYNGEE in the germline V gene. The CDR3 has 15 residues. Trimming at V came to 0 bases and at J to 6 bases, leaving 6 bases not matched to a gene. The CDR3 DNA reads TGTGCCAGCAGCGTAGGAGGGGGCACGGGTCAGCCCCAGCATTTT. Translating gives CASSVGGGTGQPQHF.

This clonotype was recorded at least ten times. The chain couples TRBV10-3 to TRBJ2-7; D unresolved. The CDR3 has 11 residues. The V end was cut by 4 bases, the J end by 2 bases, with 3 bases between. Germline-derived CDR1 and CDR2 are ENHRY and SYGVKD. CDR3 coding DNA: TGTGCCATCAGTGGGGCCTACGAGCAGTACTTC. As protein: CAISGAYEQYF.

This clonotype was seen a few times. V gene TRBV2 combines with J gene TRBJ2-5, with 7 bases fitting TRBD2. The junction had 8 bases not matched to a gene; V was cut back by 6 bases and J by 4 bases. CDR3 length equals 14 residues. The V gene's germline CDR1 is SNHLY and CDR2 FYNNEI. The CDR3: CASSPSGVGETQYF. CDR3 nucleotides: TGTGCCAGCAGCCCCAGCGGGGTGGGAGAGACCCAGTACTTC.

The table lists this clonotype with many counts. The J gene is TRBJ2-5, the V gene TRBV6-5; possible D gene TRBD1, 5 bases. The CDR3 has 11 amino acids. The V end was cut by 7 bases, the J end by 5 bases, with 8 bases between. CDR1 is MNHEY, CDR2 SVGAGI, per germline. CDR3: CASTGSETQYF. CDR3 nucleotide sequence: TGTGCCAGCACAGGGTCTGAGACCCAGTACTTC.

This clonotype showed up just a few times. The chain joins TRBV7-2 to TRBJ2-7; TRBD2 agrees at 10 bases. The ends lost 5 bases at V and 6 bases at J; junction bases unmatched: 7. Germline loops: CDR1 SGHTA, CDR2 FQGNSA. This CDR3 is 14 amino acids long. The CDR3 DNA is TGTGCCAGCAGCGCTAGCGGGAGTTCCGGCGAGCAGTACTTC. Its protein is CASSASGSSGEQYF.

Many counts were recorded for this clonotype. V and J are TRBV29-1 and TRBJ2-7; D is perhaps TRBD1 (6 bases). The CDR3 sequence is 13 residues long. Germline CDR1 and CDR2: SQVTM and ANQGSEA. The V end was cut by 3 bases, the J end by 1 base, with 10 bases between. The CDR3 nucleotides are TGCAGCGTTGATGCAGGGGATTCCTACGAGCAGTACTTC. Translation gives CSVDAGDSYEQYF.